This passage covers 13 T cell receptor beta chains from one sample sequenced in a study of T cells in women clearing cervical HPV infection. Only in-frame clones appear in the TCRdb table, and some are missing; sequencing was by immunoSEQ multiplex PCR. This sample's table has 15,000 to 20,000 clones. Material for sequencing was blood buffy coat. These TCRs come from a woman aged 18 to 75 with a cervical HPV16 infection that either progressed to CIN3+ or cleared (not recorded which).

The CDR3 bases that were read are TGTGCCAGCAGCTACTACGAGACAGATACG. This translates into CASSYYETDT. The CDR3, in full, reads CASSYYETDTQYF. The chain is built from TRBV9 and TRBJ2-3; D gene uncertain. Read sequence stops 3 residues before the CDR3 end, and the germline J gene provides the missing end. Trimming left V 4 bases short and J 3 bases short, with 9 bases between. CDR1 and CDR2 from the germline V gene are SGDLS and YYNGEE. CDR3 length: 13 residues.

As for this clone: The read finishes 3 residues shy of the CDR3 end, and the germline J gene is used to complete it. The chain is built from TRBV5-1 and TRBJ2-2; 7 bases line up with TRBD2. The germline CDR1 and CDR2 sequences are SGHRS and YFSETQ. This CDR3 contains 16 residues. V shed 1 base and J 4 bases; nucleotides not matched to a gene: 7. The CDR3 here is CASSLRRGESTGELFF. CDR3 DNA (partial): TGCGCCAGCAGCTTGCGACGGGGGGAAAGCACCGGGGAG.

With respect to this clone: The read terminates 3 residues before the CDR3 end, so the remaining end is supplied by the germline J gene. V and J are TRBV5-5 and TRBJ2-1, with TRBD2 as a possible D gene (7 bases). CDR3 length: 14 residues. CDR1 is SGHKS, CDR2 YYEKEE, per germline (reference sequence). Trimming stripped 3 bases from V and 5 bases from J, with 12 bases between. CDR3 loop: CASSWLGGHNEQFF. Partial CDR3 DNA: TGTGCCAGCAGCTGGCTCGGGGGGCACAATGAG.

To note about this clone: The read ends 3 residues early relative to the CDR3; the germline J gene fills the gap. V usage is TRBV19 and J usage is TRBJ2-3; 9 nucleotides line up with TRBD1. Germline V gives CDR1 LNHDA, CDR2 SQIVND (reference sequence). CDR3 length: 16 residues. The CDR3 is CASSIAGTGRNQPQYF. CDR3 bases read: TGTGCCAGTAGTATCGCGGGGACAGGGAGGAATCAGCCG.

CDR3 DNA (partial): TGTGCCAGCTCACCACCGGGCGGGGGGGCCTACAATGAG. Translation: CASSPPGGGAYNE. In full, the CDR3 is CASSPPGGGAYNEQFF. The V gene is TRBV18, the J gene TRBJ2-1; 9 bases match TRBD2. The read falls 3 residues short of the CDR3 end, and the missing part is taken from the germline J gene. V dropped 0 bases and J dropped 2; count of bases not matched to a gene: 2. The CDR3 contains 16 residues. CDR1 and CDR2 from the germline V gene are KGHSH and LQKENI.

A remark on this clone: Read coverage stops 3 residues before the CDR3 terminus; the germline J gene supplies the remainder. This sequence joins TRBV30 and TRBJ2-2; 9 positions agree with TRBD1. Germline CDR1 is GTSNPN and CDR2 is SVGIG (reference sequence). CDR3 length: 15 amino acids. The sequenced part of the CDR3 DNA is TGTGCCTGGAAACCTCCCGGGACAGGGAATGAAAAG. It yields the protein CAWKPPGTGNEK. Given in full, the CDR3 is CAWKPPGTGNEKLFF.

Remarks on this clone: The CDR3 is cut off 3 residues early in the read; its end comes from the germline J gene. The chain combines TRBV12-3 or TRBV12-4 with TRBJ2-1; TRBD2 aligns across 10 bases. This CDR3 is built from 16 residues. V was pared by 3 bases and J by 8 bases, with 10 bases of the junction left unmatched. Partial CDR3 DNA: TGTGCCAGCAGTTTCTATAGCGGGGGGCCCAAGGATGAG. Residues: CASSFYSGGPKDE. The complete CDR3 protein is CASSFYSGGPKDEQFF.

Details on this clone: The read ends 3 residues shy of where the CDR3 ends; the end is completed using the germline J gene. The chain uses TRBV3-1 (or the pseudogene TRBV3-2) and TRBJ2-7; 8 bases agree with TRBD2. After removal of 1 base from V and 1 base from J, the junction contained 6 bases not matched to a gene. Germline values: CDR1 LGHDT, CDR2 YNNKEL (reference sequence). This CDR3 contains 16 residues. CDR3 in amino acids: CASSQVSGVNSYEQYF. The CDR3 bases that were read are TGTGCCAGCAGCCAAGTTAGCGGGGTAAATTCCTACGAG.

On this clone itself: Coverage ceases 3 residues before the CDR3 finishes, and the germline J gene fills in the end. The rearrangement joins TRBV20-1 to TRBJ1-3, with D hard to call. V shed 3 bases and J shed 0 bases, with 6 bases lying between them. The CDR3 runs to 13 residues. CDR1 and CDR2 from the germline V gene are DFQATT and SNEGSKA (reference sequence). The CDR3 loop is CSASLRSGNTIYF. The covered CDR3 bases are TGCAGTGCTAGTCTTCGCTCTGGAAACACC.

To note about this clone: Sequencing ends 3 residues short of the CDR3 end; the germline J gene provides the rest. The chain carries TRBV19 and TRBJ1-1; a possible D gene is TRBD1 (6 bases). The CDR3 is made up of 13 amino acids. With 5 bases removed from V and 4 bases from J, the gap between germline ends came to 11 bases. Germline CDR1 reads LNHDA; CDR2 reads SQIVND (reference sequence). CDR3 amino acids: CASSATGSTEAFF. Incomplete CDR3 DNA: TGTGCCAGTAGTGCTACAGGGAGCACTGAA.

Remarks on this clone: Coverage ceases 3 residues before the CDR3 finishes, and the germline J gene fills in the end. The rearrangement links TRBV5-1 to TRBJ2-2; TRBD1 aligns across 7 bases. Germline assignment: CDR1 SGHRS and CDR2 YFSETQ. CDR3 length: 13 amino acids. Trimming cost V 7 bases and J 5 bases; bases outside gene matches: 5. The DNA read from the CDR3 is TGCGCCAGCTATCCACAGGGGACCGGGGAG. Protein sequence: CASYPQGTGE. The CDR3 reads in full as CASYPQGTGELFF.

For this clone: The CDR3 goes on 3 residues after the read ends, and that part is filled in from the germline J gene. V and J are TRBV19 and TRBJ1-1, with 8 bases fitting TRBD1. V was clipped by 1 base and J by 5 bases; unmatched bases: 6. Germline CDR1 LNHDA, CDR2 SQIVND (reference sequence). This CDR3 is 15 amino acids long. The CDR3 DNA, read in part, is TGTGCCAGTAGTATAGGGACAGGGAGTTGGACTGAA. Its protein is CASSIGTGSWTE. The whole CDR3 protein is CASSIGTGSWTEAFF.

About this clone itself: Read sequence stops 3 residues before the CDR3 end, and the germline J gene provides the missing end. The V and J genes are TRBV5-1 and TRBJ2-5; 7 nucleotides match TRBD1. J lost 7 bases, V lost 0 bases, and 9 bases had no gene match. Germline assignment: CDR1 SGHRS and CDR2 YFSETQ. The length of the CDR3 is 15 residues. Here the CDR3 reads CASSLAGTATGTQYF. The sequenced part of the CDR3 DNA is TGCGCCAGCAGCTTGGCAGGGACAGCCACAGGGACC.